One T cell receptor (beta chain) is described in this entry. Its antigen specificity is not known. No base-level quality is on record; no much larger clone is a single base apart. These data are taken from a study of blood T cell repertoires in COVID-19 (dated by TCRdb to 2020 to 2022). At the level of the whole study: Samples from collaborators originated in the United States, Italy and Spain and spanned both the acute and convalescent phases of COVID-19. The sample metadata nearly always contained a de-identified subject ID, COVID-19 status, age in years and sex. Deeply sampled blood TCRbeta repertoires from subjects exposed to, actively infected with, or recovered from COVID-19 were included in the dataset. Where available, HLA class I and class II types were taken from metadata supplied by the sample provider and were not determined by assay-based typing. The prospective study material was composed of cDNA or gDNA derived from T cells, B-cell-depleted T cells, or PBMCs. Samples were obtained from the ongoing ImmuneRACE study (first 160 participants) and from over 1,000 subjects provided by 6 global collaborators. A freely available public database, intended as a resource for researchers studying the immune response to SARS-CoV-2, is where the repertoires were released.

TCRbeta CDR3 regions were amplified from genomic DNA by means of the immunoSEQ Assay, a bias-controlled multiplex PCR. The study's own analysis went as follows. Within the assay, amplification of reference gene primers was used to estimate how many nucleated cells each sample contained. To quantify the absolute abundance of each unique TCRbeta CDR3 rearrangement, sequence reads were collapsed and filtered. For each sample, productive Simpson clonality was calculated as the square root of Simpson's diversity index over productive rearrangements. This is the immuneACCESS table as TCRdb keeps it, with only in-frame sequences that have V and J called. A part of the clones is gone; compared with another copy, unresolved V genes explain less than half, and the rest is unexplained. V, J and clone size are taken as reported in that table, and D and trimming were inferred from the DNA itself. Recorded for this sample are about 200,000 clones; approximately 88% of them occurred a single time. The ten largest make up approximately 7.6% of the sample.

In the prospective study, participants were roughly 18 to 100 years old, resided in 24 geographic areas of the United States, and were enrolled through a virtual design. In the prospective study, cohorts were assigned on the basis of participant-reported clinical history obtained from a screening survey and a study questionnaire. ImmuneRACE Cohort 3 recovered participants were defined by two consecutive negative NP/OP PCR tests, healthcare professional clearance, or symptom resolution. Mobile phlebotomists in the prospective study collected whole blood, serum and a nasopharyngeal or oropharyngeal swab from every participant. Participants in the prospective study had the option to provide additional blood draws and questionnaires over an approximately 2-month period. Blood samples from the prospective study were shipped frozen or at room temperature prior to DNA extraction. V is shortened by 0 bases, J by 2 bases, and the region joining them spans 6 bases. In the germline V gene, CDR1 corresponds to SGHRS and CDR2 to YFSETQ. From its cysteine to its phenylalanine, the CDR3 spans 14 amino acids. Only the CDR3 part of the read is kept: 42 bases, read in frame from the first base.

Paper-wide results and their limitations: Clinical and demographic metadata were provided uncurated, with the amount varying by source and participant.

The sequenced sample was PBMCs or T cells enriched from blood (not recorded which). This TCR derives from a young woman who had recovered from COVID-19. This chain is built from TRBV5-1 and TRBJ1-3; the D gene is unclear. DNA sequence: TGCGCCAGCAGCTTGGGCGGGGCTGGAAACACCATATATTTT. Its coded protein is CASSLGGAGNTIYF.